The clone carrying this TCR beta chain was detected a few times. What it binds is unknown. The method was immunoSEQ multiplex PCR; TCRdb's version includes in-frame clones alone and lacks a portion of them. The sample has some 2,000,000 clones, around 96% seen once. The sample originates from a study of shared clonotypes between healthy human individuals. Whole-study findings and limits: Non-shared clonotypes displayed generation probabilities falling below those of clonotypes present in all four donors.

CDR1 MGHDK and CDR2 SYGVNS come from the germline V gene. The CDR3 spans 14 residues. V was clipped by 6 bases and J by 3 bases; unmatched bases: 4. Terminally differentiated effector memory CD45RA+ cells were left out of the naive CD8 fraction, which was CD45RO-negative and positively selected for CCR7. Sequenced material: naive CD8+ T cells sorted from blood. J is TRBJ2-7 and V is TRBV25-1; TRBD2 matches at 11 bases. This receptor was identified in a man aged 18 to 35 in good health. The chain's CDR3 is CASRLTSGSYEQYF. CDR3 DNA: TGTGCCAGCAGACTTACTAGCGGGAGCTACGAGCAGTACTTC.